This section outlines one TCR beta chain sequence together with its context. Trimming took 6 bases from V and 3 from J; bases not matched to a gene: 6. The CDR3 spans 15 residues. Germline V gene data show CDR1 as DFQATT and CDR2 as SNEGSKA (reference sequence). Primed by a sample-barcoded 5' primer and a J-beta primer mix, a second PCR proceeded for 7 to 11 cycles. A tag from a template-switch adaptor with 12 random nucleotides marked each cDNA molecule. From the 5' RACE reads, TCRdb called clonotypes with MiXCR, one entry per CDR3 protein. The top ten hold around a fifth of the sample, which has more than 550,000 distinct CDR3 sequences, 22% seen once. This sample is part of a study of blood T cells in healthy people across ages. Study at large: The template switching approach captured approximately one barcoded beta molecule for every two T cells.

At least 5 micrograms of total RNA were extracted per sample. V usage is TRBV20-1 and J usage is TRBJ2-3; TRBD2 agrees at 13 bases. The sequenced material came from blood. The clonotype originates from a man between 65 and 80 years old in good health. Here the CDR3 reads CSAITSGRVTDTQYF. The DNA for the CDR3 is TGCAGTGCCATTACTAGCGGGAGGGTTACAGATACGCAGTATTTT.